What follows are 19 T cell receptor beta chains derived from one specimen sequenced in a study of CXCR3-negative and CXCR3-positive naive CD8 T cells (dated by TCRdb to the late 2010s). Their antigens remain unidentified. Overall study results and their limits: Compared with CXCR3-negative naive cells, CXCR3-positive naive cells had TRB CDR3s with higher hydrophobicity (lower Kidera factor 4), lower energy, and higher strength and volume indices.

The data were produced on a NextSeq 550. The Human TCR Profiling Kit (MiLaboratory) was used to prepare UMI-labeled 5' RACE TRB cDNA libraries. Each CDR3 protein sequence appears as one entry after TCRdb reprocessed the reads, and no DNA is included. This sample's table contains approximately 100,000 distinct CDR3 sequences. 0.35% to 0.4% of the sample belongs to the ten largest clones. The specimen was naive CXCR3+ CD8+ T cells from blood. This specimen's cell subset or site label, per the study, means: CD45RO-CCR7+CD27+CD95- naive CD8+ T cells expressing CXCR3 (TNR3+). The source is a human donor in good health. Some clones in this sample may be carry-over from other donors' samples.

This chain connects TRBV28 to TRBJ2-7; lacking DNA, the TRBD1 call made by TCRdb goes unchecked. CDR1 and CDR2 from the germline V gene are MDHEN and SYDVKM. The CDR3 length is 14 residues. CDR3 protein: CASSGRDRGYEQYF.

This chain links TRBV20-1 with TRBJ1-2; as DNA is missing, the TRBD1 call by TCRdb cannot be tested. This CDR3 has 13 residues. Per the germline V gene, CDR1 is DFQATT and CDR2 is SNEGSKA (reference sequence). This chain's CDR3 is CSANPGGRDGYTF.

This chain uses TRBV7-2 with TRBJ2-3; TCRdb gives TRBD1 as the D gene, but with no DNA this cannot be confirmed. This CDR3 has 16 amino acids. Germline CDR1 and CDR2: SGHTA and FQGNSA. The CDR3 sequence: CASSLRGGTSTDTQYF.

The rearrangement uses TRBV6-5 and TRBJ1-2. The CDR3 has 14 amino acids. CDR1 is MNHEY, CDR2 SVGAGI, per germline. CDR3 region: CASSQQHSNYGYTF.

The V call is TRBV28, the J call TRBJ2-7; TCRdb's D call, TRBD1, is unchecked because there is no DNA. This CDR3 region has 14 residues. CDR1 MDHEN and CDR2 SYDVKM come from the germline V gene. This chain's CDR3 is CASTLDRPSYEQYF.

The J gene is TRBJ2-3, the V gene TRBV11-2; TCRdb's assignment of TRBD1 cannot be checked, as there is no DNA. From germline, CDR1 is SGHAT and CDR2 FQNNGV. The CDR3 is made up of 17 amino acids. The chain's CDR3 is CASSLDDAGVYTDTQYF.

J is TRBJ2-5 and V is TRBV20-1; TCRdb lists TRBD2, though no DNA is available to test this call. Germline CDR1 reads DFQATT; CDR2 reads SNEGSKA (reference sequence). The CDR3 runs 17 residues. CDR3 region: CSARDGLAGVFAETQYF.

This chain uses TRBV7-3 with TRBJ2-1. Germline lookup yields CDR1 SGHTA and CDR2 FQGTGA. The CDR3 has 13 amino acids. The CDR3 loop reads CASSLAPYNEQFF.

The genes are TRBV4-3 and TRBJ1-1; the D call of TRBD1 rests on TCRdb alone, since no DNA is present to check it. Germline V gene lookup returns CDR1 LGHNA and CDR2 YSLEER. The CDR3 is 15 residues long. CDR3 protein: CASSMGQGATTEAFF.

The chain joins TRBV29-1 to TRBJ2-7; the TCRdb call, TRBD1, lacks DNA for checking. This CDR3 has 16 residues. Germline lookup yields CDR1 SQVTM and CDR2 ANQGSEA. The CDR3: CSVASGGAGAQYEQYF.

This chain links TRBV20-1 with TRBJ2-3; TCRdb proposes TRBD2, but this gene call is untestable without DNA. CDR1 and CDR2 (germline): DFQATT, SNEGSKA (reference sequence). The CDR3 consists of 16 residues. The CDR3 reads CSARRRLAGEGYTQYF.

The chain joins TRBV29-1 to TRBJ2-3; the TCRdb call, TRBD1, lacks DNA for checking. The CDR3 loop spans 11 amino acids. Germline CDR1 SQVTM, CDR2 ANQGSEA. The CDR3: CSAPRADTQYF.

This chain links TRBV15 with TRBJ1-5; TCRdb's assignment of TRBD1 cannot be checked, as there is no DNA. Germline-derived CDR1 and CDR2 are LNHNV and YYDKDF (reference sequence). The CDR3 has 15 amino acids. The CDR3 protein is CATSRATGVNQPQHF.

This sequence joins TRBV28 and TRBJ2-7; there is no DNA to check the TCRdb D call of TRBD2. Germline lookup yields CDR1 MDHEN and CDR2 SYDVKM. This CDR3 contains 13 residues. The CDR3 loop is CAIPGTLAGEQYF.

The CDR3 reads CASSLIGEPTDTQYF. This chain joins TRBV12-3 or TRBV12-4 and TRBJ2-3; TCRdb picks TRBD1, but there is no DNA to check that call. The CDR3 covers 15 residues.

This sequence joins TRBV11-3 and TRBJ2-3. Germline V gene sequence: CDR1 SGHNT, CDR2 YENEEA. The CDR3 runs to 14 residues. CDR3 amino acids: CASSLRGVTDTQYF.

The chain carries TRBV20-1 and TRBJ2-1; TCRdb's assignment of TRBD1 cannot be checked, as there is no DNA. Germline assignment: CDR1 DFQATT and CDR2 SNEGSKA (reference sequence). The length of the CDR3 is 14 residues. Here the CDR3 reads CSARPPAEYNEQFF.

The rearrangement uses TRBV11-2 and TRBJ2-7; the D call of TRBD1 rests on TCRdb alone, since no DNA is present to check it. Germline CDR1 SGHAT, CDR2 FQNNGV. The CDR3 totals 14 residues. CDR3 region: CASRIGASAYEQYF.

The genes are TRBV9 and TRBJ2-7; TCRdb designates TRBD1, a call that cannot be tested without DNA. This CDR3 contains 15 residues. Germline V gene sequence: CDR1 SGDLS, CDR2 YYNGEE. CDR3 protein: CASSTSGTGEEEQYF.